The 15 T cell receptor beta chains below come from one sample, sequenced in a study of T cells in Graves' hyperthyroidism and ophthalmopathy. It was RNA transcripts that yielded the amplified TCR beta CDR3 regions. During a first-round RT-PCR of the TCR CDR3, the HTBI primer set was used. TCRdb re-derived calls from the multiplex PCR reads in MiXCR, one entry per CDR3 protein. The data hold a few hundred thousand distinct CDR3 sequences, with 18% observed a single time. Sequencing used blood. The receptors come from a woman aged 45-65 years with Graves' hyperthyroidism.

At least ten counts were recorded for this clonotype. The CDR3: CASSLSAGAGQPQHF. CDR3 in DNA: TGTGCCAGCAGTTTGAGTGCGGGGGCTGGGCAGCCCCAGCATTTT. The V and J genes are TRBV12-3 or TRBV12-4 and TRBJ1-5; D is possibly TRBD1 (6 bases). This CDR3 is built from 15 residues. The V and J ends lost 3 bases and 7 bases respectively, with 16 bases between them.

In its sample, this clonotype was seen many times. The CDR3 coding sequence is TGTGCCAGCAGTACCAAGACAGGGAACTATGGCTACACCTTC. It codes for CASSTKTGNYGYTF. The V call is TRBV28, the J call TRBJ1-2, with 7 bases fitting TRBD1. The ends lost 5 bases at V and 2 bases at J; junction bases unmatched: 5. Germline assignment: CDR1 MDHEN and CDR2 SYDVKM. The CDR3 consists of 14 residues.

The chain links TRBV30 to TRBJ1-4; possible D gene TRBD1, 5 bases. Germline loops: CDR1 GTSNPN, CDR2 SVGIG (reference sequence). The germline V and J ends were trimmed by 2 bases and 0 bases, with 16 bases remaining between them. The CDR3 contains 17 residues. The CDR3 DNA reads TGTGCCTGGAGTCCTCCCCGGGACGGTGCAACTAATGAAAAACTGTTTTTT. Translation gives CAWSPPRDGATNEKLFF.

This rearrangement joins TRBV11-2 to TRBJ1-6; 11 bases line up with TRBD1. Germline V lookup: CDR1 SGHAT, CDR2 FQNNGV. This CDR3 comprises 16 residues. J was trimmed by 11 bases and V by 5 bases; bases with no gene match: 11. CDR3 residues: CASSPGTGQGDPPLHF. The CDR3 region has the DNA TGTGCCAGCAGCCCAGGAACGGGACAGGGGGATCCACCCCTCCACTTT. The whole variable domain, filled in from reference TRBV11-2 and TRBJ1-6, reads EAGVAQSPRYKIIEKRQSVAFWCNPISGHATLYWYQQILGQGPKLLIQFQNNGVVDDSQLPKDRFSAERLKGVDSTLKIQPAKLEDSAVYLCASSPGTGQGDPPLHFGNGTRLTVT.

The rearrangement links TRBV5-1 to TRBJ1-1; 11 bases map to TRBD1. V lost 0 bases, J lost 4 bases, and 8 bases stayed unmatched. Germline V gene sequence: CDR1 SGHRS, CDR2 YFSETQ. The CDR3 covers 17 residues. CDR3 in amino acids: CASSLVGQGARTTEAFF. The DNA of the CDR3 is TGCGCCAGCAGCTTGGTAGGACAGGGGGCGCGAACCACTGAAGCTTTCTTT.

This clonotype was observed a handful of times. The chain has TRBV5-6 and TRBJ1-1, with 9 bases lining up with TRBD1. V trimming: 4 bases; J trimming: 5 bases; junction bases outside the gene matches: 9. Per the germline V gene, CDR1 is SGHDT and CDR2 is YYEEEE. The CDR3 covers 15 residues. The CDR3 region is CASSPKGTGSTEAFF. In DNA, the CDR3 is TGTGCCAGCAGCCCAAAAGGGACAGGGTCAACTGAAGCTTTCTTT. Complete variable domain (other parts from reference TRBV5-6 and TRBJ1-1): DAGVTQSPTHLIKTRGQQVTLRCSPKSGHDTVSWYQQALGQGPQFIFQYYEEEERQRGNFPDRFSGHQFPNYSSELNVNALLLGDSALYLCASSPKGTGSTEAFFGQGTRLTVV.

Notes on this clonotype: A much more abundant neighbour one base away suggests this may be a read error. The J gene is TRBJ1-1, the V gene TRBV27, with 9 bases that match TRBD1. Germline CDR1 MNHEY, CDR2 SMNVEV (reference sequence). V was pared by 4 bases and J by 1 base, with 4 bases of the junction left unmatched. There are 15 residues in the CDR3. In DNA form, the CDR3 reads TGTGCCAGCAGTTCCTGGGACAGGGCGAACACTGAAGCTTTCTTT. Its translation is CASSSWDRANTEAFF.

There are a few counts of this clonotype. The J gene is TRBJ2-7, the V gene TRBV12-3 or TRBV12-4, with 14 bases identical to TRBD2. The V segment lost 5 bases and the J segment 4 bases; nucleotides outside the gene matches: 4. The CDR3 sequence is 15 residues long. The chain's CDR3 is CASSGGLAGAYEQYF. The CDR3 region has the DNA TGTGCCAGCAGTGGGGGACTAGCGGGAGCATACGAGCAGTACTTC.

CDR3 sequence: CSALDSSNQPQHF. CDR3 bases: TGCAGTGCCCTCGACAGCAGCAATCAGCCCCAGCATTTT. The chain has TRBV20-1 and TRBJ1-5, with D perhaps matching TRBD1 (5 bases). The V gene's germline CDR1 is DFQATT and CDR2 SNEGSKA (reference sequence). CDR3 length: 13 residues. The germline V and J ends were trimmed by 6 bases and 1 base, with 10 bases remaining between them.

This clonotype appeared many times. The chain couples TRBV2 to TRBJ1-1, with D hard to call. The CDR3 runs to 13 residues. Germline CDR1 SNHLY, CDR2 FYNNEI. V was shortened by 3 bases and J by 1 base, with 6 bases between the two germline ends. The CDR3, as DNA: TGTGCCAGCAGTGAGAGACAGAACACTGAAGCTTTCTTT. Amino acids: CASSERQNTEAFF.

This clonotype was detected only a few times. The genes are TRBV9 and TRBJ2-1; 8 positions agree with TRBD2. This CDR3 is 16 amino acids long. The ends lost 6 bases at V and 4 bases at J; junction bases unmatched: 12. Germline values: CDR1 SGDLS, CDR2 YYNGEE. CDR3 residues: CASIGRGAFVYNEQFF. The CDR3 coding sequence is TGTGCCAGCATCGGGCGGGGGGCCTTCGTTTACAATGAGCAGTTCTTC.

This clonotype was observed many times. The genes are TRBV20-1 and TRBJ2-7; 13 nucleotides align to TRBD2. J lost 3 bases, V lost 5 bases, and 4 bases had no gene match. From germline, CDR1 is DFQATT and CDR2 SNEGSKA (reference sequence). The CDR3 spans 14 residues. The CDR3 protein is CSALTSGRGYEQYF. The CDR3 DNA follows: TGCAGTGCTCTCACTAGCGGGAGGGGCTACGAGCAGTACTTC.

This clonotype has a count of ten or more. The CDR3 spells CASSSSDRGRRDTQYF. The CDR3 DNA sequence: TGTGCCAGCAGCTCCTCGGACAGGGGGCGCAGAGATACGCAGTATTTT. The V and J genes are TRBV11-1 and TRBJ2-3, with 11 bases identical to TRBD1. Trimming took 4 bases from V and 5 from J; bases not matched to a gene: 8. The germline CDR1 and CDR2 sequences are SGHAT and FQDESV (reference sequence). CDR3 length: 16 amino acids. The full variable domain, with the rest looked up from reference TRBV11-1 and TRBJ2-3, is EAEVAQSPRYKITEKSQAVAFWCDPISGHATLYWYRQILGQGPELLVQFQDESVVDDSQLPKDRFSAERLKGVDSTLKIQPAELGDSAMYLCASSSSDRGRRDTQYFGPGTRLTVL.

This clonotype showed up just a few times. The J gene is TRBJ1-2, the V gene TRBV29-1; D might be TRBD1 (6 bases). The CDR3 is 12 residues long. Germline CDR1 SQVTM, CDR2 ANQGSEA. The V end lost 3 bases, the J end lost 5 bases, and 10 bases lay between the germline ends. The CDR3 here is CSVEDRVYGYTF. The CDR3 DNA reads TGCAGCGTTGAGGACAGAGTTTATGGCTACACCTTC.

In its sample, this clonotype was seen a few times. The CDR3 DNA is TGTGCCAGCAGTCCCGACCGTATGAAAGAGACCCAGTACTTC. Translated: CASSPDRMKETQYF. This rearrangement joins TRBV25-1 to TRBJ2-5; D call uncertain. Trimming left V 5 bases short and J 3 bases short, with 13 bases between. The CDR3 has 14 residues. CDR1 and CDR2 from the germline V gene are MGHDK and SYGVNS.